The sequence of this T cell receptor (beta chain) was determined in a study of technical replicates of blood from a handful of donors (dated 2017 in TCRdb). Of note for this clone: Its antigen is unknown. No base quality information exists; no much larger clone differs at one position.

The method behind the library was the immunoSEQ multiplex PCR assay. The source is immuneACCESS, and TCRdb retained only in-frame sequences with V and J called. Part of the clones is not carried over; for the studies checked, unresolved V genes explain less than half of this, and the remainder is unexplained. This sample is represented by around 83,000 clones; 94% of them were singletons. The top ten clonotypes cover 0.26% of the sample. Trimming takes 7 bases from V and 0 bases from J, and the germline ends sit 10 bases apart. CDR1 and CDR2, per the germline V gene (reference sequence), are LNHDA and SQIVND. Reading from cysteine to phenylalanine, the CDR3 counts 15 amino acids. The CDR3 DNA has 45 bases and is translated from base 1.

The clonotype originates from a human donor in good health. The sequenced material came from T cells isolated from PBMCs. The rearrangement combines TRBV19 with TRBJ2-6; the D region possibly corresponds to TRBD2 (5 bases align). The CDR3 is CASIGGVSGANVLTF. The DNA reads TGTGCCAGTATTGGAGGAGTCTCTGGGGCCAACGTCCTGACTTTC. With the portions outside the CDR3 filled from the reference TRBV19 and TRBJ2-6 genes, the complete variable region becomes DGGITQSPKYLFRKEGQNVTLSCEQNLNHDAMYWYRQDPGQGLRLIYYSQIVNDFQKGDIAEGYSVSREKKESFPLTVTSAQKNPTAFYLCASIGGVSGANVLTFGAGSRLTVL.